The sequence of this T cell receptor (beta chain) was determined in a study of lymphopenia after photon versus proton radiotherapy (dated by TCRdb to about 2019). Background for the entire study: In patients with gastrointestinal tumors who developed high-grade lymphopenia, the study compared the immunological effects of photon radiation therapy with those of proton radiation therapy. The 20 or so patients in the cohort had gastrointestinal tumors, were treated with either photon or proton therapy, and subsequently developed lymphopenia. The study aimed to characterize how the two radiation modalities differ in their impact on the immune system.

Remarks on this clone: Its cognate antigen has yet to be identified. No base qualities exist here, and no much larger clone lies one base off it.

Library method: the immunoSEQ multiplex PCR assay. Deep sequencing of rearranged TCR beta loci, alongside multiparametric flow cytometry, was used to profile T cell repertoires. TCRdb carries this immuneACCESS record with in-frame sequences only. Its versions omit some clonotypes, under half of them owing to an unresolved V gene in the studies checked, with the rest unexplained. Here the sample has about 62,000 clones; approximately 86% occur a single time. The ten largest clones take up roughly 12% of the sample. From the germline V gene, CDR1 is MNHEY and CDR2 is SVGAGI. The cysteine opens and the phenylalanine closes a CDR3 of 15 amino acids. Kept here is only the CDR3 DNA, which spans 45 bases and is read in frame from base 1. V loses 0 bases, J loses 0 bases, and the germline ends lie 6 bases apart. Broad study findings and their caveats: The survival association was assessed only in patients who died, and the authors presented better survival with proton therapy as a possibility rather than a demonstrated result. After the lymphocyte count nadir, photon-treated repertoires showed oligoclonal expansion, especially of CD8+ Temra cells, which drove the drop in diversity. Relative stability during treatment was observed in proton-treated patients, whereas loss of naive T cells and TCR diversity and gain of effector/memory populations were observed in photon-treated patients. Among patients across the cohort who died, overall survival time showed an inverse correlation with a larger post-nadir drop in TCR diversity.

The sequencing here drew on peripheral blood, taken from a patient treated with proton-based radiotherapy. This sequence uses TRBV6-5 and TRBJ1-5, with the D gene not clear enough to name. The clonotype comes from a man older than 75 with esophageal cancer. The CDR3 protein is CASSYSPGSNQPQHF. The nucleotides read TGTGCCAGCAGTTACTCACCGGGTAGCAATCAGCCCCAGCATTTT.